Included here is one T cell receptor beta chain sequence, with context. The CDR3 runs to 17 residues. Germline V lookup: CDR1 SEHNR, CDR2 FQNEAQ (reference sequence). The data were obtained in a study of T cells expressing NK-cell markers. TCRdb re-called the 5' RACE reads and gives one entry per CDR3 protein, without DNA. This sample's clone table lists a few hundred thousand distinct CDR3 sequences. The TCR was taken from a man between 18 and 69 years old in good health. This chain connects TRBV7-9 to TRBJ2-1; with no DNA, the TCRdb D assignment of TRBD1 cannot be verified. Sequencing was done on a sample of blood T cells: a sorted CD56 or NKG2C T cell subset, CD4+ or CD8+ T cells, or bulk PBMC T cells (not recorded which). CDR3 protein: CASSLHPSTGNYNEQFF.